This is a list of T cell receptor beta chains from one sample in a study of blood T cell repertoires in COVID-19. Here immunoSEQ multiplex PCR was the method, and the copy in TCRdb shows in-frame clones only, minus some. The table records around 250,000 clones, approximately 90% of them present only once. Sequenced input: PBMCs or T cells enriched from blood (not recorded which). These TCRs come from a woman in her thirties or forties with acute COVID-19. Both conserved end residues are part of each CDR3. D genes are given only for firm matches. The size field is filled for only some rows; it gives once, few, many or a size class.

CASSQLGTAVVNEKLFF	TGCGCCAGCAGCCAACTCGGGACAGCGGTCGTTAATGAAAAACTGTTTTTT	TRBD1	TRBV4-1	TRBJ1-4	-
CAIGSQAGTGGDSPLHF	TGTGCCATCGGAAGCCAGGCGGGGACAGGGGGTGATTCACCCCTCCACTTT	TRBD1	TRBV10-3	TRBJ1-6	-
CASAPQGYGYTF	TGTGCCAGCGCTCCACAGGGCTATGGCTACACCTTC	-	TRBV2	TRBJ1-2	-
CASSLAAQGGSGYTF	TGCGCCAGCAGCTTGGCAGCCCAGGGCGGTAGTGGCTACACCTTC	-	TRBV5-1	TRBJ1-2	-
CASSVWPDSYEQYF	TGTGCCAGCAGCGTATGGCCAGATTCCTACGAGCAGTACTTC	-	TRBV9	TRBJ2-7	-
CASSIFGLAGGNTGELFF	TGTGCCAGTAGTATTTTCGGACTAGCGGGAGGTAACACCGGGGAGCTGTTTTTT	TRBD2	TRBV19	TRBJ2-2	-
CASTVQGVNYGYTF	TGTGCCAGCACCGTACAGGGCGTTAACTATGGCTACACCTTC	-	TRBV28	TRBJ1-2	-
CASSYSPFPQGAGNQPQHF	TGTGCCAGCAGTTACTCACCCTTTCCACAGGGGGCAGGCAATCAGCCCCAGCATTTT	TRBD1	TRBV6-2/TRBV6-3	TRBJ1-5	-
CASSTQGSNQPQHF	TGTGCCAGTAGTACACAGGGGAGCAATCAGCCCCAGCATTTT	TRBD1	TRBV19	TRBJ1-5	-
CASRPPDFNSPLHF	TGTGCCAGTCGACCACCGGACTTCAATTCACCCCTCCACTTT	-	TRBV19	TRBJ1-6	once
CASSFDLAGSYNEQFF	TGTGCCAGCAGTTTTGATCTAGCGGGATCTTACAATGAGCAGTTCTTC	TRBD2	TRBV27	TRBJ2-1	-
CASSSWDREYNSPLHF	TGTGCCAGCAGTTCCTGGGACAGGGAGTATAATTCACCCCTCCACTTT	TRBD1	TRBV28	TRBJ1-6	-
CASRPFRDWNTEAFF	TGTGCCAGCAGACCGTTCCGGGACTGGAACACTGAAGCTTTCTTT	-	TRBV5-8	TRBJ1-1	-
CASSQDPSGRIPLTQETQYF	TGTGCCAGCAGCCAAGATCCTAGCGGGAGGATACCACTAACGCAAGAGACCCAGTACTTC	TRBD2	TRBV3-1/TRBV3-2	TRBJ2-5	-
CASGQGERTQYF	TGTGCCAGCGGCCAGGGCGAAAGGACCCAGTACTTC	-	TRBV12-3/TRBV12-4	TRBJ2-5	-
CASLQGGSSYNEQFF	TGTGCCAGCCTTCAAGGCGGGAGCTCCTACAATGAGCAGTTCTTC	TRBD2	TRBV28	TRBJ2-1	-
CASSSPGQGNTGELFF	TGTGCCAGCAGTTCACCGGGACAGGGGAACACCGGGGAGCTGTTTTTT	TRBD1	TRBV28	TRBJ2-2	-
CASSKIGDRGLEKLFF	TGTGCCAGCTCCAAAATAGGGGACAGGGGGCTTGAAAAACTGTTTTTT	-	TRBV21-1	TRBJ1-4	-
CASSSRRADTYEQYF	TGTGCCAGCAGTTCCCGGAGGGCGGACACCTACGAGCAGTACTTC	-	TRBV27	TRBJ2-7	-
CASSLDSTGLAGGPYNEQFF	TGTGCCAGCAGCTTAGATTCAACAGGACTAGCGGGAGGGCCCTACAATGAGCAGTTCTTC	TRBD2	TRBV11-2	TRBJ2-1	-
CASSQGGGREPSREQYF	TGCGCCAGCAGCCAAGGGGGCGGGCGGGAGCCCTCCAGAGAGCAGTACTTC	TRBD2	TRBV4-1	TRBJ2-7	-
CASSARTPPTGYTF	TGCGCCAGCAGCGCAAGGACACCCCCGACCGGCTACACCTTC	-	TRBV5-1	TRBJ1-2	few
CSDRAGEYNEQFF	TGCAGCGATAGAGCGGGAGAGTACAATGAGCAGTTCTTC	TRBD2	TRBV29-1	TRBJ2-1	-
CASSLGPSGPYNEQFF	TGTGCCAGCAGCTTAGGCCCTAGCGGGCCCTACAATGAGCAGTTCTTC	TRBD2	TRBV11-2	TRBJ2-1	-
CASSPRDMNTEAFF	TGTGCCAGCTCACCGAGGGACATGAACACTGAAGCTTTCTTT	-	TRBV18	TRBJ1-1	-
CASSTAGTSGYEQYF	TGTGCCAGCAGCACAGCCGGGACTAGCGGGTACGAGCAGTACTTC	TRBD2	TRBV28	TRBJ2-7	few